Listed below are T cell receptor beta chains from one sample, sequenced in a study of blood T cell repertoires in COVID-19. The data were produced by immunoSEQ multiplex PCR, yet TCRdb's version contains in-frame clones alone and is incomplete. The sample records 15,000 or so clones, about 87% being singletons. The source material was peripheral blood. Receptors originate from a human donor in a cohort sampled during active COVID-19. Each CDR3 is given with its conserved first and last residue. D genes are given only for firm matches. The listing skips clone size in some rows; elsewhere it reads once, few, many or a size class.

abundance: NA
j_gene: TRBJ1-1
d_gene: TRBD1
v_gene: TRBV30
len: 15
CDR3aa: CAWSVQVGGMTEAFF
CDR3nt: TGTGCCTGGAGTGTACAGGTAGGGGGCATGACTGAAGCTTTCTTT

abundance: NA
j_gene: TRBJ2-3
d_gene: TRBD2
v_gene: TRBV7-8
len: 18
CDR3aa: CASSLRGLAGPSTDTQYF
CDR3nt: TGTGCCAGCAGCTTACGCGGTCTAGCGGGGCCTAGCACAGATACGCAGTATTTT

abundance: NA
j_gene: TRBJ2-7
d_gene: NA
v_gene: TRBV28
len: 12
CDR3aa: CASSFRGVEQYF
CDR3nt: TGTGCCAGCAGTTTCAGGGGGGTCGAGCAGTACTTC

abundance: NA
j_gene: TRBJ2-1
d_gene: TRBD2
v_gene: TRBV7-2
len: 16
CDR3aa: CASSPPGGRLKNEQFF
CDR3nt: TGTGCCAGCAGCCCGCCGGGGGGTAGGTTAAAGAATGAGCAGTTCTTC

abundance: NA
j_gene: TRBJ1-1
d_gene: NA
v_gene: TRBV5-4
len: 14
CDR3aa: CASSLKWGDTEAFF
CDR3nt: TGTGCCAGCAGCTTAAAGTGGGGAGACACTGAAGCTTTCTTT

abundance: NA
j_gene: TRBJ1-5
d_gene: NA
v_gene: TRBV2
len: 13
CDR3aa: CATEGESGQPQHF
CDR3nt: TGTGCCACCGAGGGGGAATCGGGTCAGCCCCAGCATTTT

abundance: NA
j_gene: TRBJ2-5
d_gene: NA
v_gene: TRBV6-6
len: 12
CDR3aa: CASTPPGETQYF
CDR3nt: TGTGCCAGCACCCCCCCAGGAGAGACCCAGTACTTC

abundance: NA
j_gene: TRBJ1-2
d_gene: TRBD1
v_gene: TRBV28
len: 12
CDR3aa: CASSSGGAGYTF
CDR3nt: TGTGCCAGCAGTTCAGGGGGCGCCGGCTACACCTTC

abundance: few
j_gene: TRBJ1-4
d_gene: NA
v_gene: TRBV29-1
len: 13
CDR3aa: CSVTRPRDEKLFF
CDR3nt: TGCAGCGTTACTCGGCCCCGGGATGAAAAACTGTTTTTT

abundance: NA
j_gene: TRBJ1-1
d_gene: NA
v_gene: TRBV5-8
len: 14
CDR3aa: CASSLLRHRIEAFF
CDR3nt: TGTGCCAGCAGCTTGTTGAGACACCGGATTGAAGCTTTCTTT

abundance: NA
j_gene: TRBJ1-3
d_gene: TRBD1
v_gene: TRBV18
len: 18
CDR3aa: CASSPLTPGQYSGNTIYF
CDR3nt: TGTGCCAGCTCACCGCTTACTCCGGGACAGTACTCTGGAAACACCATATATTTT

abundance: few
j_gene: TRBJ1-6
d_gene: TRBD1
v_gene: TRBV27
len: 18
CDR3aa: CASSLGQEGSVYNSPLHF
CDR3nt: TGTGCCAGCAGTTTAGGACAGGAAGGCTCGGTGTATAATTCACCCCTCCACTTT

abundance: NA
j_gene: TRBJ2-1
d_gene: TRBD2
v_gene: TRBV28
len: 14
CDR3aa: CASSWASGPNEQFF
CDR3nt: TGTGCCAGCAGTTGGGCTAGCGGACCCAATGAGCAGTTCTTC

abundance: NA
j_gene: TRBJ1-1
d_gene: TRBD1
v_gene: TRBV11-2
len: 15
CDR3aa: CASSSWTGRGTEAFF
CDR3nt: TGTGCCAGCAGCTCTTGGACAGGGCGAGGCACTGAAGCTTTCTTT

abundance: NA
j_gene: TRBJ2-3
d_gene: NA
v_gene: TRBV2
len: 14
CDR3aa: CASSGWVQADTQYF
CDR3nt: TGTGCCAGCAGTGGATGGGTTCAGGCAGATACGCAGTATTTT

abundance: NA
j_gene: TRBJ1-3
d_gene: NA
v_gene: TRBV15
len: 15
CDR3aa: CATSRDGSRGNTIYF
CDR3nt: TGTGCCACCAGCAGAGATGGCAGTCGTGGAAACACCATATATTTT

abundance: NA
j_gene: TRBJ2-7
d_gene: TRBD1
v_gene: TRBV18
len: 14
CDR3aa: CASSSWTGDNEQYF
CDR3nt: TGTGCCAGCTCATCCTGGACAGGGGACAACGAGCAGTACTTC

abundance: once
j_gene: TRBJ2-3
d_gene: NA
v_gene: TRBV9
len: 16
CDR3aa: CASSVASTTSTDTQYF
CDR3nt: TGTGCCAGCAGCGTAGCAAGTACCACTAGCACAGATACGCAGTATTTT

abundance: NA
j_gene: TRBJ2-1
d_gene: TRBD2
v_gene: TRBV4-1
len: 15
CDR3aa: CASSQTGGIYNEQFF
CDR3nt: TGCGCCAGCAGCCAAACGGGGGGTATCTACAATGAGCAGTTCTTC

abundance: NA
j_gene: TRBJ1-6
d_gene: NA
v_gene: TRBV5-4
len: 15
CDR3aa: CASSLQGITNSPLHF
CDR3nt: TGTGCCAGCAGCTTGCAGGGCATTACTAATTCACCCCTCCACTTT

abundance: NA
j_gene: TRBJ1-1
d_gene: NA
v_gene: TRBV4-1
len: 16
CDR3aa: CASSQEAGTGNTEAFF
CDR3nt: TGCGCCAGCAGCCAAGAAGCAGGGACTGGGAACACTGAAGCTTTCTTT

abundance: NA
j_gene: TRBJ2-1
d_gene: NA
v_gene: TRBV6-6
len: 16
CDR3aa: CASSYELPVSYNEQFF
CDR3nt: TGTGCCAGCAGTTACGAACTGCCCGTCTCCTACAATGAGCAGTTCTTC

abundance: NA
j_gene: TRBJ2-7
d_gene: NA
v_gene: TRBV5-7
len: 13
CDR3aa: CASSFRDSGEQYF
CDR3nt: TGTGCCAGCAGCTTCAGGGATTCTGGCGAGCAGTACTTC

abundance: NA
j_gene: TRBJ1-3
d_gene: NA
v_gene: TRBV6-5
len: 16
CDR3aa: CASSFARADSGNTIYF
CDR3nt: TGTGCCAGCAGTTTTGCGCGGGCCGACTCTGGAAACACCATATATTTT

abundance: once
j_gene: TRBJ2-6
d_gene: TRBD1
v_gene: TRBV28
len: 16
CDR3aa: CASSAGTASGANVLTF
CDR3nt: TGTGCCAGCAGCGCCGGGACAGCCTCTGGGGCCAACGTCCTGACTTTC

abundance: NA
j_gene: TRBJ1-1
d_gene: NA
v_gene: TRBV6-2/TRBV6-3
len: 16
CDR3aa: CASSYPRLPPRTEAFF
CDR3nt: TGTGCCAGCAGTTACCCGCGATTGCCCCCGAGGACTGAAGCTTTCTTT

abundance: NA
j_gene: TRBJ2-3
d_gene: TRBD2
v_gene: TRBV20-1
len: 17
CDR3aa: CSASSSGLAETTDTQYF
CDR3nt: TGCAGTGCTAGTTCCTCGGGACTAGCGGAGACCACAGATACGCAGTATTTT

abundance: NA
j_gene: TRBJ2-5
d_gene: TRBD1
v_gene: TRBV6-6
len: 14
CDR3aa: CASRGTALQGTQYF
CDR3nt: TGTGCCAGCAGGGGGACAGCCCTTCAAGGAACCCAGTACTTC

abundance: NA
j_gene: TRBJ1-5
d_gene: NA
v_gene: TRBV19
len: 15
CDR3aa: CASSSTQGHNQPQHF
CDR3nt: TGTGCCAGTAGTTCTACCCAGGGGCACAATCAGCCCCAGCATTTT

abundance: NA
j_gene: TRBJ2-7
d_gene: NA
v_gene: TRBV9
len: 14
CDR3aa: CASSTSSSSYEQYF
CDR3nt: TGTGCCAGCAGCACCTCCTCTAGCTCCTACGAGCAGTACTTC

abundance: NA
j_gene: TRBJ2-7
d_gene: NA
v_gene: TRBV28
len: 16
CDR3aa: CASSLSPGTLLYEQYF
CDR3nt: TGTGCCAGCAGTTTATCCCCCGGGACTCTCCTTTACGAGCAGTACTTC

abundance: NA
j_gene: TRBJ2-1
d_gene: TRBD2
v_gene: TRBV19
len: 15
CDR3aa: CASSASGGFYNEQFF
CDR3nt: TGTGCCAGTAGCGCCAGCGGGGGGTTCTACAATGAGCAGTTCTTC

abundance: NA
j_gene: TRBJ1-5
d_gene: NA
v_gene: TRBV27
len: 15
CDR3aa: CASSSIQGGNQPQHF
CDR3nt: TGTGCCAGCAGTTCGATACAGGGAGGCAATCAGCCCCAGCATTTT

abundance: NA
j_gene: TRBJ1-6
d_gene: TRBD1
v_gene: TRBV7-6
len: 16
CDR3aa: CASSFSPGGYNSPLHF
CDR3nt: TGTGCCAGCAGCTTTTCCCCAGGGGGCTATAATTCACCCCTCCACTTT